The sample holds one count of the clone carrying this TCR beta chain. These data come from a study of blood T cell repertoires in COVID-19. CDR1 is LGHDT, CDR2 YNNKEL, per germline (reference sequence). Trimming shortened V by 3 bases and J by 7 bases, and 15 bases separated the two germline ends. The CDR3 has 14 residues. Method: immunoSEQ multiplex PCR; TCRdb's copy keeps in-frame clones and lacks some. This table has roughly 400,000 clones, 88% appearing once. Sequenced: PBMCs or T cells enriched from blood (not recorded which). The chain links TRBV3-1 (or the pseudogene TRBV3-2) to TRBJ1-2, with D unresolved. The sequence derives from a woman aged 40-49 years with acute COVID-19. In DNA form, the CDR3 reads TGTGCCAGCAGCCAGGGCAGATATATAGGTGGCTACACCTTC. It yields the protein CASSQGRYIGGYTF.